The 25 T cell receptor beta chains in this list originate from one sample, sequenced in a study of Tregs in tolerant kidney transplant recipients. Profiling relied on immunoSEQ multiplex PCR, and the TCRdb table lists in-frame clones only, not all of them. The data hold about 110,000 clones, with roughly 90% observed a single time. The sample consisted of CD4+ T cells from blood, taken before the transplant. Receptors were obtained from a human donor who received a combined kidney and bone marrow transplant.

The V call is TRBV28, the J call TRBJ1-4; tentatively, D is TRBD1 (5 bases). Germline V CDR1 and CDR2: MDHEN, SYDVKM. Deletions cut 2 bases from V and 7 bases from J, with 11 bases between. The CDR3 loop spans 14 amino acids. The CDR3 protein is CASSLGGGIEKLFF. The DNA for the CDR3 is TGTGCCAGCAGTTTAGGGGGGGGAATTGAAAAACTGTTTTTT.

This chain joins TRBV10-3 and TRBJ2-2; 12 bases are a match to TRBD2. This CDR3 is 17 amino acids long. Germline-derived CDR1 and CDR2 are ENHRY and SYGVKD. The ends lost 2 bases at V and 6 bases at J; junction bases unmatched: 7. The CDR3, as DNA: TGTGCCATCAGTGAGGACGGGACTAGCGGGTTCTCCGGGGAGCTGTTTTTT. Residues: CAISEDGTSGFSGELFF.

This chain joins TRBV19 and TRBJ2-3; 7 bases map to TRBD2. The germline V gene encodes CDR1 LNHDA and CDR2 SQIVND (reference sequence). V gave up 5 bases and J gave up 3 bases; unmatched junction bases: 5. The CDR3 is 14 residues long. The CDR3 loop is CASSSPGGTDTQYF. The CDR3 bases are TGTGCCAGTAGTTCGCCGGGAGGAACAGATACGCAGTATTTT.

The J gene is TRBJ1-1, the V gene TRBV29-1; tentatively, D is TRBD1 (6 bases). The CDR3 totals 14 residues. Trimming removed 7 bases at V and 1 base at J, with 16 bases between. Germline lookup yields CDR1 SQVTM and CDR2 ANQGSEA. The CDR3 loop is CSGQQGGENTEAFF. The CDR3 nucleotides read TGCAGCGGACAACAGGGTGGAGAGAACACTGAAGCTTTCTTT.

This rearrangement joins TRBV7-6 to TRBJ2-2, with D unresolved. V lost 10 bases and J lost 5, with 14 bases in between. There are 13 residues in the CDR3. The germline V gene encodes CDR1 SGHVS and CDR2 FNYEAQ. The CDR3 bases are TGTGCCACGCCCGGGTTGATGACCGGGGAGCTGTTTTTT. Its protein product is CATPGLMTGELFF.

The gene calls are TRBV4-1 and TRBJ1-2, with 10 bases lining up with TRBD1. The length of the CDR3 is 13 residues. Trimming took 6 bases from V and 5 from J; bases not matched to a gene: 3. The germline V gene has CDR1 MGHRA and CDR2 YSYEKL. CDR3 sequence reads: CASRGTGAYGYTF. In DNA, the CDR3 is TGCGCCAGCAGGGGGACAGGGGCGTATGGCTACACCTTC.

V usage is TRBV5-1 and J usage is TRBJ2-7, with D perhaps TRBD1 (5 bases). There are 20 residues in the CDR3. The ends were cut back, 0 bases at V and 1 base at J, with 26 bases in the middle. CDR1 and CDR2 (germline): SGHRS, YFSETQ. CDR3 protein: CASSLAKLQGPQIGSYEQYF. CDR3 sequence (DNA): TGCGCCAGCAGCTTGGCTAAACTTCAGGGCCCCCAAATAGGGTCCTACGAGCAGTACTTC. The whole variable domain, filled in from reference TRBV5-1 and TRBJ2-7, reads KAGVTQTPRYLIKTRGQQVTLSCSPISGHRSVSWYQQTPGQGLQFLFEYFSETQRNKGNFPGRFSGRQFSNSRSEMNVSTLELGDSALYLCASSLAKLQGPQIGSYEQYFGPGTRLTVT.

This chain joins TRBV6-1 and TRBJ2-1, with 8 bases that match TRBD2. Germline CDR1 MNHNS, CDR2 SASEGT. V shed 3 bases and J 3 bases; nucleotides not matched to a gene: 10. The CDR3 sequence is 17 residues long. Here the CDR3 DNA reads TGTGCCAGCAGTGATGAGGCCCTGCGGGGGGTCTACAATGAGCAGTTCTTC. Translating it yields CASSDEALRGVYNEQFF.

This sequence joins TRBV13 and TRBJ1-2; D unresolved. CDR3 size: 16 residues. V was trimmed by 0 bases and J by 3 bases, leaving 14 bases between them. CDR1 PRHDT and CDR2 FYEKMQ come from the germline V gene (reference sequence). In DNA form, the CDR3 reads TGTGCCAGCAGCTTAGGGGCGGGGTCAAGGGACTATGGCTACACCTTC. Its protein product is CASSLGAGSRDYGYTF.

This clone appeared once. The CDR3 loop is CASSLGTSGGGYF. The CDR3, as DNA: TGTGCCAGCAGCTTAGGGACTAGCGGGGGGGGATACTTC. The chain carries TRBV7-2 and TRBJ2-7; 15 nucleotides match TRBD2. This CDR3 comprises 13 residues. Germline CDR1 SGHTA, CDR2 FQGNSA. V dropped 1 base and J dropped 13; count of bases not matched to a gene: 2.

In the case of this clone: Additional DNA sequences in this sample encode the identical CDR3. V is TRBV4-3 and J is TRBJ1-5; weak D call: TRBD1 (6 bases). The CDR3 contains 13 residues. Germline CDR1 and CDR2: LGHNA and YSLEER. The V and J ends lost 0 bases and 6 bases respectively, with 6 bases between them. The chain's CDR3 is CASSQDRGQPQHF. CDR3 DNA sequence: TGCGCCAGCAGCCAAGACAGGGGTCAGCCCCAGCATTTT.

The J gene is TRBJ1-6, the V gene TRBV5-6, with a weak D call TRBD1 (6 bases). Germline V CDR1 and CDR2: SGHDT, YYEEEE. The germline V and J ends were trimmed by 4 bases and 9 bases, with 14 bases remaining between them. The CDR3 covers 14 residues. The CDR3 loop is CASSAKGGISPLHF. The CDR3 bases are TGTGCCAGCAGCGCAAAAGGGGGAATTTCACCCCTCCACTTT.

This chain links TRBV5-6 with TRBJ1-5; no reliable D call. The CDR3 has 16 residues. CDR1 is SGHDT, CDR2 YYEEEE, per germline. The V gene lost 7 bases and the J gene lost 0 bases, with 17 bases spanning the gap. The DNA of the CDR3 is TGTGCCAGCTCCCGGGATGGGGAAAATAGCAATCAGCCCCAGCATTTT. It specifies CASSRDGENSNQPQHF.

CDR3 sequence (DNA): TGTGCCAGCAGTTATCTGACTAGCGGTTACAATGAGCAGTTCTTC. Translating gives CASSYLTSGYNEQFF. The J gene is TRBJ2-1, the V gene TRBV6-5; 9 bases line up with TRBD2. This CDR3 is built from 15 residues. Germline assignment: CDR1 MNHEY and CDR2 SVGAGI. V trimming: 3 bases; J trimming: 4 bases; junction bases outside the gene matches: 4.

V usage is TRBV19 and J usage is TRBJ1-2; tentative D call: TRBD1 (6 bases). V was clipped by 4 bases and J by 4 bases, with 19 bases between them. Looked up from germline, CDR1 is LNHDA and CDR2 is SQIVND (reference sequence). This CDR3 comprises 16 residues. CDR3 in DNA: TGTGCCAGTAGTACAACCGGGACACCGCTTATCTATGGCTACACCTTC. This translates into CASSTTGTPLIYGYTF.

The chain uses TRBV5-6 and TRBJ1-1; D is unresolved. V was pared by 1 base and J by 11 bases, with 12 bases between. The CDR3 is 12 amino acids. The germline gives CDR1 SGHDT, CDR2 YYEEEE. The CDR3 sequence is CASSLSRDGAFF. The CDR3 nucleotides are TGTGCCAGCAGCTTGAGTCGGGATGGGGCTTTCTTT.

The chain carries TRBV5-8 and TRBJ2-5, with D perhaps matching TRBD2 (6 bases). Germline CDR1 SGHTS, CDR2 YDEGEE. The V and J ends lost 5 bases and 1 base respectively, with 18 bases between them. This CDR3 is built from 16 residues. The CDR3 spells CASRGRLAGTQETQYF. The CDR3 DNA follows: TGTGCCAGCAGAGGGAGGCTCGCAGGGACCCAAGAGACCCAGTACTTC.

This clone occurred once. The CDR3 protein is CASSPGRGQPQHF. In DNA form, the CDR3 reads TGTGCCAGCTCACCAGGGAGGGGCCAGCCCCAGCATTTT. V and J are TRBV18 and TRBJ1-5; tentatively, D is TRBD1 (5 bases). The CDR3 runs 13 residues. Trimming pared 2 bases from V and 7 bases from J, leaving 9 bases between. Looked up from germline, CDR1 is KGHSH and CDR2 is LQKENI.

The chain links TRBV5-1 to TRBJ1-3; 9 nucleotides match TRBD1. This CDR3 is 16 amino acids long. V trimming: 0 bases; J trimming: 4 bases; junction bases outside the gene matches: 5. CDR1 is SGHRS and CDR2 is YFSETQ in the germline V gene. Here the CDR3 reads CASSLVGQGYGNTIYF. DNA for the CDR3: TGCGCCAGCAGCTTGGTAGGACAGGGGTACGGAAACACCATATATTTT. Looking up the rest from reference TRBV5-1 and TRBJ1-3 gives the full variable domain: KAGVTQTPRYLIKTRGQQVTLSCSPISGHRSVSWYQQTPGQGLQFLFEYFSETQRNKGNFPGRFSGRQFSNSRSEMNVSTLELGDSALYLCASSLVGQGYGNTIYFGEGSWLTVV.

V usage is TRBV5-1 and J usage is TRBJ2-2, with D maybe TRBD1 (6 bases). This CDR3 contains 14 residues. Germline V gene lookup returns CDR1 SGHRS and CDR2 YFSETQ. V lost 4 bases, J lost 5 bases, and 12 bases lay in between. The CDR3 reads CASSPRGRTGELFF. The CDR3 nucleotides read TGCGCCAGCAGCCCCAGGGGTAGGACCGGGGAGCTGTTTTTT.

The V call is TRBV28, the J call TRBJ2-7, with 11 bases identical to TRBD2. This CDR3 region has 12 residues. After removal of 6 bases from V and 12 bases from J, the junction contained 7 bases not matched to a gene. Germline V CDR1 and CDR2: MDHEN, SYDVKM. This CDR3 is CASSSRLAGLYF. CDR3 DNA sequence: TGTGCCAGCAGCTCCCGACTAGCGGGACTGTACTTC. The full variable domain, with the rest looked up from reference TRBV28 and TRBJ2-7, is DVKVTQSSRYLVKRTGEKVFLECVQDMDHENMFWYRQDPGLGLRLIYFSYDVKMKEKGDIPEGYSVSREKKERFSLILESASTNQTSMYLCASSSRLAGLYFGPGTRLTVT.

This chain links TRBV5-1 with TRBJ2-5, with TRBD1 matching 7 bases. The J segment lost 2 bases and the V segment lost 7 bases, leaving 11 bases of the junction unmatched. CDR1 is SGHRS, CDR2 YFSETQ, per germline. The CDR3 spans 15 residues. CDR3 sequence reads: CASRPGTAIQETQYF. Here the CDR3 DNA reads TGCGCCAGCCGCCCCGGGACAGCGATTCAAGAGACCCAGTACTTC.

The chain carries TRBV11-2 and TRBJ2-1, with TRBD2 as a possible D gene (7 bases). This CDR3 is 17 amino acids long. Germline V CDR1 and CDR2: SGHAT, FQNNGV. The V and J ends lost 5 bases and 5 bases respectively, with 22 bases between them. The CDR3 DNA is TGTGCCAGCAGCCCTCGCGGGGGAAGGGGGGAGGACAATGAGCAGTTCTTC. It translates to CASSPRGGRGEDNEQFF. Using reference TRBV11-2 and TRBJ2-1 for the parts outside the CDR3, the full variable domain is EAGVAQSPRYKIIEKRQSVAFWCNPISGHATLYWYQQILGQGPKLLIQFQNNGVVDDSQLPKDRFSAERLKGVDSTLKIQPAKLEDSAVYLCASSPRGGRGEDNEQFFGPGTRLTVL.

V and J are TRBV5-4 and TRBJ1-1, with unresolved D. The ends were cut back, 0 bases at V and 4 bases at J, with 13 bases in the middle. The CDR3 is 15 amino acids. Germline values: CDR1 SGHNT, CDR2 YYREEE (reference sequence). The CDR3, as DNA: TGTGCCAGCAGCTTGGCGTCAGCTAGGAGCACTGAAGCTTTCTTT. As protein: CASSLASARSTEAFF.

The chain recombines TRBV7-2 with TRBJ1-4; D is uncertain. Per germline, CDR1 SGHTA and CDR2 FQGNSA. The CDR3 sequence is 16 residues long. V was shortened by 5 bases and J by 0 bases, with 13 bases between the two germline ends. The CDR3 DNA follows: TGTGCCAGCAGCCTCGCCCGGCAGGCAACTAATGAAAAACTGTTTTTT. The encoded protein is CASSLARQATNEKLFF.